The 32 T cell receptor beta chains given below trace back to one sample, sequenced in a study of T-cell memory formation after mild COVID-19. TCRdb reprocessed the 5' RACE reads with MiXCR, giving one entry per CDR3 protein. The sample has some 300,000 distinct CDR3 sequences, 15% to 20% seen once. The source material was PBMCs or a T cell subset sorted from them (not recorded which). The receptors were sampled from a man aged 18 to 35 who had mild COVID-19 (a few samples of this study predate the infection). Cell type and time point are not known.

This clonotype appeared a few times. The CDR3 sequence is CASSGGGVTDTQYF. CDR3 DNA sequence: TGCGCCAGCAGCGGAGGGGGCGTCACAGATACGCAGTATTTT. The chain uses TRBV4-3 and TRBJ2-3; D is perhaps TRBD1 (7 bases). V was pared by 5 bases and J by 2 bases, with 11 bases between. The CDR3 extends over 14 amino acids. Looked up from germline, CDR1 is LGHNA and CDR2 is YSLEER.

This clonotype was found a few times. CDR3 DNA sequence: TGTGCCAGCAGTGGCCGTGAGCAGCTAGCCTACAATGAGCAGTTCTTC. Its protein product is CASSGREQLAYNEQFF. V usage is TRBV6-5 and J usage is TRBJ2-1, with no clear D. The CDR3 extends over 16 amino acids. Per germline, CDR1 MNHEY and CDR2 SVGAGI. Trimming took 5 bases from V and 2 from J, leaving 16 bases between them.

This clonotype has more than one count but fewer than ten. V and J are TRBV12-3 or TRBV12-4 and TRBJ2-3; TRBD2 matches 9 bases. With 3 bases clipped from V and 8 bases from J, the junction kept 15 bases outside the gene matches. This CDR3 is built from 17 residues. The DNA of the CDR3 is TGTGCCAGCAGTTTCAGGAGCGGGGGGCCTCCCGGGCGTACGCAGTATTTT. Residues: CASSFRSGGPPGRTQYF.

This clonotype has a handful of counts. The chain uses TRBV12-3 or TRBV12-4 and TRBJ1-1; D perhaps matches TRBD1 (5 bases). CDR3 length equals 14 residues. Trimming left V 6 bases short and J 4 bases short, with 15 bases between. CDR3 coding DNA: TGTGCCAGCAGGGACGAAGGGAGGGGCACTGAAGCTTTCTTT. Protein: CASRDEGRGTEAFF.

The rearrangement uses TRBV7-9 and TRBJ2-6, with a weak D call TRBD1 (6 bases). V lost 5 bases to trimming and J lost 2 bases, with 10 bases between them. CDR3 length: 15 amino acids. Germline values: CDR1 SEHNR, CDR2 FQNEAQ (reference sequence). CDR3 protein: CASSRKGAGANVLTF. CDR3 in DNA: TGTGCCAGCAGCCGAAAGGGGGCTGGGGCCAACGTCCTGACTTTC.

This clonotype was observed a few times. The V and J genes are TRBV30 and TRBJ2-7; D is unresolved. The CDR3 spans 13 residues. The V gene lost 0 bases and the J gene lost 5 bases, with 11 bases spanning the gap. Germline CDR1 is GTSNPN and CDR2 is SVGIG (reference sequence). The chain's CDR3 is CAWSVHPVDEQYF. In DNA, the CDR3 is TGTGCCTGGAGTGTACACCCTGTCGACGAGCAGTACTTC.

The chain recombines TRBV20-1 with TRBJ2-7; TRBD1 agrees at 7 bases. This CDR3 spans 13 amino acids. Germline trimming cut 4 bases from V and 3 bases from J; bases unmatched to any gene: 6. The germline gives CDR1 DFQATT, CDR2 SNEGSKA (reference sequence). In nucleotides, the CDR3 is TGCAGTGCTACGGGACAGCAATACTACGAGCAGTACTTC. Protein product: CSATGQQYYEQYF.

This clonotype was observed a few times. The chain recombines TRBV6-5 with TRBJ2-2, with a weak D call TRBD2 (5 bases). This CDR3 region has 14 residues. V shed 7 bases and J shed 4 bases, with 13 bases lying between them. Germline lookup yields CDR1 MNHEY and CDR2 SVGAGI. The CDR3 is CASTTDWTTGELFF. The CDR3 DNA reads TGTGCCAGCACTACGGACTGGACCACCGGGGAGCTGTTTTTT.

This clonotype was detected ten times or more. V is TRBV20-1 and J is TRBJ1-4, with a tentative D call TRBD1 (5 bases). The V end lost 6 bases, the J end lost 0 bases, and 11 bases lay between the germline ends. Germline V lookup: CDR1 DFQATT, CDR2 SNEGSKA (reference sequence). The CDR3 runs 14 residues. This CDR3 is CSAGTPATNEKLFF. The CDR3 region has the DNA TGCAGTGCGGGGACGCCCGCAACTAATGAAAAACTGTTTTTT.

The V call is TRBV12-3 or TRBV12-4, the J call TRBJ2-1, with D uncertain. V gave up 4 bases and J gave up 8 bases, with 12 bases separating them. The CDR3 runs to 13 residues. The CDR3 is CASSWYSGDEQFF. CDR3 nucleotides: TGTGCCAGCAGTTGGTACAGTGGGGATGAGCAGTTCTTC.

This clonotype was recorded a few times. V is TRBV9 and J is TRBJ1-1; perhaps TRBD1 as D (6 bases). Germline-derived CDR1 and CDR2 are SGDLS and YYNGEE. V was clipped by 2 bases and J by 4 bases, with 9 bases between them. The CDR3 is 13 residues long. CDR3 sequence: CASSVPGVTEAFF. DNA for the CDR3: TGTGCCAGCAGCGTTCCAGGGGTCACTGAAGCTTTCTTT.

This clonotype was counted between two and nine times. V and J are TRBV5-5 and TRBJ1-5; no definite D call. The CDR3 is made up of 13 amino acids. V lost 1 base to trimming and J lost 5 bases, with 7 bases between them. CDR1 is SGHKS, CDR2 YYEKEE, per germline (reference sequence). The CDR3 DNA is TGTGCCAGCAGCTTGACGAGACATCAGCCCCAGCATTTT. Amino acids: CASSLTRHQPQHF.

This clonotype was found a few times. V gene TRBV3-1 combines with J gene TRBJ2-7; D is perhaps TRBD1 or TRBD2 (5 bases each). The CDR3 has 15 amino acids. Germline V gene data show CDR1 as LGHDT and CDR2 as YNNKEL (reference sequence). V gave up 1 base and J gave up 3 bases, with 13 bases separating them. The CDR3 sequence: CASSQGHGTFYEQYV. Written as DNA, the CDR3 is TGTGCCAGCAGCCAAGGTCACGGGACCTTCTACGAGCAGTACGTC.

This clonotype was detected only a few times. V and J are TRBV11-3 and TRBJ2-2; D ambiguous. V lost 6 bases, J lost 8 bases, and 16 bases lay in between. The germline V gene has CDR1 SGHNT and CDR2 YENEEA. This CDR3 comprises 14 residues. The CDR3 region is CASSRQGSMGELFF. The CDR3 DNA follows: TGTGCCAGCAGTCGTCAAGGGTCCATGGGGGAGCTGTTTTTT. The complete variable domain, with remaining parts taken from reference TRBV11-3 and TRBJ2-2, reads EAGVVQSPRYKIIEKKQPVAFWCNPISGHNTLYWYLQNLGQGPELLIRYENEEAVDDSQLPKDRFSAERLKGVDSTLKIQPAELGDSAVYLCASSRQGSMGELFFGEGSRLTVL.

This chain links TRBV5-1 with TRBJ2-1; D remains unclear. The CDR3 totals 13 residues. V dropped 0 bases and J dropped 9 bases, with 10 bases sitting between them. The germline CDR1 and CDR2 sequences are SGHRS and YFSETQ. CDR3 nucleotide sequence: TGCGCCAGCAGCTTGGGGGAAGCGAGTGAGCAGTTCTTC. This encodes CASSLGEASEQFF.

This clonotype was seen more than once but under ten times. V and J are TRBV29-1 and TRBJ2-7; D call uncertain. CDR1 and CDR2 from the germline V gene are SQVTM and ANQGSEA. This CDR3 spans 13 amino acids. The V gene lost 2 bases and the J gene lost 5 bases, with 13 bases spanning the gap. The CDR3 DNA is TGCAGCGTTGAAATAGGCGGATACAACGAGCAGTACTTC. Its protein product is CSVEIGGYNEQYF.

In nucleotides, the CDR3 is TGCGCCAGCAGCCAAGACGGGTGGGGTTACTACACCGGGGAGCTGTTTTTT. The encoded protein is CASSQDGWGYYTGELFF. The chain uses TRBV4-3 and TRBJ2-2; D is unclear. Germline loops: CDR1 LGHNA, CDR2 YSLEER. The V and J ends lost 0 bases and 3 bases respectively, with 14 bases between them. CDR3 length: 17 residues.

This rearrangement joins TRBV7-9 to TRBJ1-4; D gene uncertain. CDR3 length equals 13 residues. CDR1 is SEHNR, CDR2 FQNEAQ, per germline (reference sequence). The V gene lost 3 bases and the J gene lost 8 bases, with 10 bases spanning the gap. CDR3 DNA: TGTGCCAGCAGCTTCGGGGTCGGCGAAAAACTGTTTTTT. Its protein product is CASSFGVGEKLFF.

The rearrangement links TRBV7-2 to TRBJ1-1, with TRBD1 matching 8 bases. CDR3 length: 15 amino acids. Per germline, CDR1 SGHTA and CDR2 FQGNSA. The V segment lost 2 bases and the J segment 6 bases; nucleotides outside the gene matches: 8. The CDR3 sequence is CASSLSRRGPAEAFF. The DNA for the CDR3 is TGTGCCAGCAGCTTATCCCGCAGGGGGCCAGCTGAAGCTTTCTTT.

This clonotype was seen a few times. The chain has TRBV6-5 and TRBJ1-5; maybe TRBD1 (5 bases). Trimming shortened V by 0 bases and J by 7 bases, and 13 bases separated the two germline ends. Per the germline V gene, CDR1 is MNHEY and CDR2 is SVGAGI. This CDR3 is 15 amino acids long. CDR3 nucleotide sequence: TGTGCCAGCAGTTACTCAAAGACAGCCCGACAGCCCCAGCATTTT. Translated: CASSYSKTARQPQHF.

This clonotype was picked up a small number of times. The V gene is TRBV18, the J gene TRBJ2-3, with TRBD1 matching 9 bases. CDR3 size: 16 residues. J lost 3 bases, V lost 0 bases, and 4 bases had no gene match. Germline V lookup: CDR1 KGHSH, CDR2 LQKENI. The CDR3 reads CASSPPDRGLTDTQYF. In DNA, the CDR3 is TGTGCCAGCTCACCACCCGACAGGGGGTTGACAGATACGCAGTATTTT. Looking up the rest from reference TRBV18 and TRBJ2-3 gives the full variable domain: NAGVMQNPRHLVRRRGQEARLRCSPMKGHSHVYWYRQLPEEGLKFMVYLQKENIIDESGMPKERFSAEFPKEGPSILRIQQVVRGDSAAYFCASSPPDRGLTDTQYFGPGTRLTVL.

The gene calls are TRBV6-2 or TRBV6-3 and TRBJ2-4; 13 bases match TRBD2. The CDR3 is 17 residues long. CDR1 and CDR2 from the germline V gene are MNHEY and SVGEGT. Trimming cost V 0 bases and J 6 bases; bases outside gene matches: 5. For the CDR3, the DNA is TGTGCCAGCAGTTACTCCCGACTAGCGGGGGGAAGAAACATTCAGTACTTC. It codes for CASSYSRLAGGRNIQYF.

V usage is TRBV9 and J usage is TRBJ2-7, with D hard to call. Germline loops: CDR1 SGDLS, CDR2 YYNGEE. CDR3 size: 14 residues. V was pared by 1 base and J by 6 bases, with 14 bases between. The CDR3 is CASSVLSQLSEQYF. CDR3 DNA sequence: TGTGCCAGCAGCGTATTGAGCCAGCTGAGCGAGCAGTACTTC.

This clonotype was recorded a few times. The chain combines TRBV30 with TRBJ2-2; D is possibly TRBD1 (6 bases). The germline V gene encodes CDR1 GTSNPN and CDR2 SVGIG (reference sequence). The germline V and J ends were trimmed by 8 bases and 1 base, with 8 bases remaining between them. The CDR3 has 12 residues. CDR3 region: CARTENTGELFF. In DNA form, the CDR3 reads TGTGCCCGGACAGAGAACACCGGGGAGCTGTTTTTT.

The V call is TRBV7-9, the J call TRBJ2-1; 9 bases match TRBD2. This CDR3 spans 16 amino acids. Germline trimming cut 4 bases from V and 6 bases from J; bases unmatched to any gene: 10. Germline CDR1 is SEHNR and CDR2 is FQNEAQ (reference sequence). The DNA for the CDR3 is TGTGCCAGCAGCTCCGCCGGGGCGGGGGGGTCCAATGAGCAGTTCTTC. Its translation is CASSSAGAGGSNEQFF.

This clonotype was observed many times. The CDR3 spells CSARDLETAKNIQYF. Here the CDR3 DNA reads TGCAGTGCTAGAGATCTGGAGACAGCTAAAAACATTCAGTACTTC. The gene calls are TRBV20-1 and TRBJ2-4; a weak D match, TRBD1 (5 bases). CDR1 and CDR2 from the germline V gene are DFQATT and SNEGSKA (reference sequence). The CDR3 is made up of 15 amino acids. The germline V and J ends were trimmed by 0 bases and 4 bases, with 13 bases remaining between them.

The chain has TRBV7-3 and TRBJ1-2; D might be TRBD1 (6 bases). Germline V gene lookup returns CDR1 SGHTA and CDR2 FQGTGA. CDR3 length: 15 residues. V gave up 5 bases and J gave up 5 bases, with 18 bases separating them. CDR3 DNA sequence: TGTGCCAGCAGCCCCCGACAGGTTTGGGAATATGGCTACACCTTC. Translated: CASSPRQVWEYGYTF.

This clonotype was counted ten times or more. The V call is TRBV4-1, the J call TRBJ2-2; no reliable D call. Germline V CDR1 and CDR2: MGHRA, YSYEKL. The CDR3 sequence is 15 residues long. Trimming pared 1 base from V and 1 base from J, leaving 7 bases between. CDR3 loop: CASSQVAGNTGELFF. In nucleotides, the CDR3 is TGCGCCAGCAGCCAAGTAGCAGGGAACACCGGGGAGCTGTTTTTT.

This clonotype turned up a few times. This chain uses TRBV7-2 with TRBJ2-5; the D is unclear. Trimming cost V 3 bases and J 3 bases, with 17 bases left between them. The CDR3 length is 16 residues. Per the germline V gene, CDR1 is SGHTA and CDR2 is FQGNSA. The CDR3 protein is CASSFRKSATKETQYF. As DNA, the CDR3 is TGTGCCAGCAGCTTCCGAAAGAGCGCCACCAAAGAGACCCAGTACTTC.

The V gene is TRBV6-2 or TRBV6-3, the J gene TRBJ1-2, with D perhaps TRBD1 (6 bases). The V end was cut by 4 bases, the J end by 1 base, with 10 bases between. Germline V gene data show CDR1 as MNHEY and CDR2 as SVGEGT. The CDR3 contains 14 residues. The chain's CDR3 is CASSFTGSNYGYTF. The DNA for the CDR3 is TGTGCCAGCAGTTTCACAGGGAGTAACTATGGCTACACCTTC.

The chain employs TRBV29-1 and TRBJ1-3; TRBD1 matches 7 bases. The CDR3 extends over 15 amino acids. Germline V lookup: CDR1 SQVTM, CDR2 ANQGSEA. With V trimmed by 7 bases and J by 2 bases, 11 bases remained unmatched. The CDR3 protein is CSDTGQAVPGNTIYF. The CDR3 region has the DNA TGCAGCGACACCGGACAGGCTGTTCCTGGAAACACCATATATTTT.

The chain joins TRBV7-6 to TRBJ1-4; D not certain. The CDR3 extends over 14 amino acids. Germline V gives CDR1 SGHVS, CDR2 FNYEAQ. Trimming shortened V by 2 bases and J by 8 bases, and 12 bases separated the two germline ends. The DNA for the CDR3 is TGTGCCAGCAGCTTACGGCCAGCGGCGGAAAAACTGTTTTTT. Translation: CASSLRPAAEKLFF.